Below, 5 T cell receptor beta chains from the same sample are listed, as sequenced in a study of OX40 agonist ivuxolimab in advanced cancers. The table came from immunoSEQ multiplex PCR; TCRdb's copy has only in-frame clones and leaves some out. The data contain 30,000 to 35,000 clones, 82% of them singletons. The starting material was CD4+ or CD8+ T cells sorted from blood, obtained in a trial of the OX40 agonist ivuxolimab. These receptors were collected from an adult with an advanced solid tumor such as melanoma, head and neck, liver or kidney cancer.

The V gene is TRBV5-1, the J gene TRBJ1-3; D uncertain. The V end was cut by 1 base, the J end by 2 bases, with 1 base between. Germline V lookup: CDR1 SGHRS, CDR2 YFSETQ. This CDR3 contains 12 residues. This chain's CDR3 is CASSLTGNTIYF. CDR3 bases: TGCGCCAGCAGCTTGACTGGAAACACCATATATTTT.

The gene calls are TRBV4-2 and TRBJ2-5, with a weak D call TRBD2 (7 bases). The J call may not be correct, given that the DNA end is closer to TRBJ2-7. The CDR3 is 15 amino acids. From germline, CDR1 is LGHNA and CDR2 YNFKEQ. This chain's CDR3 is CASSRGVGGGYEQYF. The CDR3 region has the DNA TGTGCCAGCAGCCGAGGGGTGGGAGGGGGCTACGAGCAGTACTTC.

This clone has a single count. The genes are TRBV15 and TRBJ2-5, with TRBD2 matching 8 bases. Germline CDR1 reads LNHNV; CDR2 reads YYDKDF (reference sequence). J lost 7 bases, V lost 3 bases, and 19 bases had no gene match. The CDR3 runs 18 residues. This chain's CDR3 is CATSSSMRTAGVSGTQYF. For the CDR3, the DNA is TGTGCCACCAGCAGCTCGATGAGGACAGCGGGAGTTTCGGGGACCCAGTACTTC.

This chain joins TRBV5-1 and TRBJ1-4; D possibly corresponds to TRBD1 (6 bases). Germline loops: CDR1 SGHRS, CDR2 YFSETQ. CDR3 length equals 15 residues. The V and J ends lost 4 bases and 8 bases respectively, with 18 bases between them. CDR3 bases: TGCGCCAGCAGCCCCCCAGGGGTTAGCGGGGAAAAACTGTTTTTT. Translating gives CASSPPGVSGEKLFF.

The gene calls are TRBV6-5 and TRBJ1-6; no reliable D call. Germline CDR1 and CDR2: MNHEY and SVGAGI. The length of the CDR3 is 15 residues. Trimming removed 6 bases at V and 10 bases at J, with 19 bases between. Here the CDR3 DNA reads TGTGCCAGCAGAACCTCGGACGGATTGGGATCACCCCTCCACTTT. Translation: CASRTSDGLGSPLHF.